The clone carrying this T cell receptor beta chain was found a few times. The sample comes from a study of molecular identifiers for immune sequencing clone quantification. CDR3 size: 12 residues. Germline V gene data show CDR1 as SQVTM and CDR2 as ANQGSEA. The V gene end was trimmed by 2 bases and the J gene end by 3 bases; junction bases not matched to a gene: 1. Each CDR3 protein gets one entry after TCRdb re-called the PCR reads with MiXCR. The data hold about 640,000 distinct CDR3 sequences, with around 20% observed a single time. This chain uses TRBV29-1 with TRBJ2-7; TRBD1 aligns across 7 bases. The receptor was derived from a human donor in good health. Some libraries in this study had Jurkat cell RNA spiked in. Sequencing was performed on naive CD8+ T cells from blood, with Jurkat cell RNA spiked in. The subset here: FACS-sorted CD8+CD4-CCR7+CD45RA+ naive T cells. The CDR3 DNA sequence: TGCAGCGTTGAACGGGACAGCTACGAGCAGTACTTC. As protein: CSVERDSYEQYF.